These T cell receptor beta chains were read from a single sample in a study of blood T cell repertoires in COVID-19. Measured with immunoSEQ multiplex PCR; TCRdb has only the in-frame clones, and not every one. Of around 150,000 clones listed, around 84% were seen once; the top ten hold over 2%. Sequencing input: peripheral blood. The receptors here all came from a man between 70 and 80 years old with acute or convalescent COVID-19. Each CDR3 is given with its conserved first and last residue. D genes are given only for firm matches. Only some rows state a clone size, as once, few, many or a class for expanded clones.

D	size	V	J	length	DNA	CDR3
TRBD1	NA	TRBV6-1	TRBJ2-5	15	TGTGCCAGCAGTGAAGGGGGACAGGTGGGAGAGACCCAGTACTTC	CASSEGGQVGETQYF
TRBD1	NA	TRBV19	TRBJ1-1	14	TGTGCCAGTAGTCGGGACAGGGACAACACTGAAGCTTTCTTT	CASSRDRDNTEAFF
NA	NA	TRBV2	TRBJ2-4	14	TGTGCCAGCAGGGACACGCTAGCCAAAAACATTCAGTACTTC	CASRDTLAKNIQYF
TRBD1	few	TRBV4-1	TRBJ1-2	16	TGCGCCAGCAGCTCTTCTACGGGACAGTCGTCCTATGGCTACACCTTC	CASSSSTGQSSYGYTF
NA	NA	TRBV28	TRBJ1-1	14	TGTGCCAGCATCCCCCCACGGGTGAACACTGAAGCTTTCTTT	CASIPPRVNTEAFF
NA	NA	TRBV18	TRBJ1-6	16	TGTGCCAGCTCACCATCGAGTCTCCCATATAATTCACCCCTCCACTTT	CASSPSSLPYNSPLHF
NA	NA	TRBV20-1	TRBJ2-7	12	TGCAGTGCTAGTCTGGTCGGCTACGAGCAGTACTTC	CSASLVGYEQYF
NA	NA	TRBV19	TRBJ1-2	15	TGTGCCAGTAGTAAGGCTGACAGTTGGCCGTATGGCTACACCTTC	CASSKADSWPYGYTF
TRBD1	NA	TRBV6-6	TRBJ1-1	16	TGTGCCAGCAGCCCCTACGTTCAGGGGGCTTACACTGAAGCTTTCTTT	CASSPYVQGAYTEAFF
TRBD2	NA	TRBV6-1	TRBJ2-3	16	TGTGCCAGCAGTGAAGCGGGCGGGGGGGCTGGAGATACGCAGTATTTT	CASSEAGGGAGDTQYF
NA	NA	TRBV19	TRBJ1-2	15	TGTGCCAGTAGTCGGGGTCAGGCGGCGAGCTATGGCTACACCTTC	CASSRGQAASYGYTF
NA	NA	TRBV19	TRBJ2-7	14	TGTGCCAGTAGTATGGGGGGACCCCTCTACGAGCAGTACTTC	CASSMGGPLYEQYF
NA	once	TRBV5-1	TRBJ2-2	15	TGCGCCAGCAGCCCCTGGGGCCTTGACACCGGGGAGCTGTTTTTT	CASSPWGLDTGELFF
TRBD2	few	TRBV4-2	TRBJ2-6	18	TGTGCCAGCAGCCAAGCGACTAGCGGGAGCCCTGGGGCCAACGTCCTGACTTTC	CASSQATSGSPGANVLTF
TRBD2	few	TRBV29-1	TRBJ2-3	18	TGCAGCGTTGAAGAGGGTGTTGTAGCGGGGGCAAACACAGATACGCAGTATTTT	CSVEEGVVAGANTDTQYF
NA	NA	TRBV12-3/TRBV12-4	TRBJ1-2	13	TGTGCCAGCAGTTTAGATGGAGGGATTGGCTACACCTTC	CASSLDGGIGYTF
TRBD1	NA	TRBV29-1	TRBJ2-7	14	TGCAGCGTTGAAGATCAGGGGACAGGAGACGAGCAGTACTTC	CSVEDQGTGDEQYF
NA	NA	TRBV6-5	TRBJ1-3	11	TGTGCCAGCAGACACAACGGGGGGATTTACTTT	CASRHNGGIYF
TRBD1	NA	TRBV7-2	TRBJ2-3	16	TGTGCCAGCAGCTTTCAGGGGGCGACTGGCACAGATACGCAGTATTTT	CASSFQGATGTDTQYF
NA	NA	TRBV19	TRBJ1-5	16	TGTGCCAGTAGTTCGGTGGGCGAGGGTTTTAATCAGCCCCAGCATTTT	CASSSVGEGFNQPQHF
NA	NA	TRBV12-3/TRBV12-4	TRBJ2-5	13	TGTGCCAGCAGTTTGGGGGCCGCAGAGACCCAGTACTTC	CASSLGAAETQYF
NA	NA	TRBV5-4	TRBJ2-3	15	TGTGCCAGCAGCTCCCTCACAGCGGTCACAGATACGCAGTATTTT	CASSSLTAVTDTQYF
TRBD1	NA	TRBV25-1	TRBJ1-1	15	TGTGCCAGCAGCCCTGAGGGGGCTCTAAACACTGAAGCTTTCTTT	CASSPEGALNTEAFF
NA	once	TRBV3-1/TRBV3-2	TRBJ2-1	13	TGTGCCAGCAGCCAGGGGAGCGGAGCTGAGCAGTTCTTC	CASSQGSGAEQFF
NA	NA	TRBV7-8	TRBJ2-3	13	TGTGCCAGCAGCTCCGTGGGAGGCGCTACGCAGTATTTT	CASSSVGGATQYF
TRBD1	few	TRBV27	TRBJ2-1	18	TGTGCCAGCAGTTTAATGTGGCGGACAGGGGGTTCCTACAATGAGCAGTTCTTC	CASSLMWRTGGSYNEQFF
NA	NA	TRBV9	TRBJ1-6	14	TGTGCCAGCAGCGGCGGGACTCCCAATTCACCCCTCCACTTT	CASSGGTPNSPLHF